This TCR beta chain derives from a study of shared clonotypes between healthy human individuals. Trimming took 1 base from V and 1 from J, leaving 13 bases between them. This CDR3 comprises 16 residues. Germline CDR1 and CDR2: MDHEN and SYDVKM. Findings and limits, study-wide: Lower generation probabilities were found for non-shared clonotypes than for those shared by all four donors. Sharing of clonotypes among donors was expected to vary with sequencing depth.

The sorted-subset replicate PCRs were given about 210 ng DNA, which is tens of thousands of T cell genomes. The protocol was immunoSEQ multiplex PCR, while the TCRdb copy is restricted to in-frame clones and leaves out a portion. The sample records hundreds of thousands of clones, roughly 98% being singletons. Positive CCR7 selection of CD45RO-negative cells yielded the naive CD8 cells, and terminally differentiated effector memory CD45RA+ cells were excluded. Donors comprised only Caucasian adults living in Nashville, Tennessee. A note on this clone: The antigen is unknown.

V is TRBV28 and J is TRBJ2-5, with a weak D call TRBD1 (6 bases). The specimen sequenced was naive CD8+ T cells sorted from blood. The TCR originated in a man aged 30 to 39 in good health. CDR3 sequence: CASSLYAGASQETQYF. CDR3 DNA: TGTGCCAGCAGTTTATACGCAGGGGCCTCCCAAGAGACCCAGTACTTC.